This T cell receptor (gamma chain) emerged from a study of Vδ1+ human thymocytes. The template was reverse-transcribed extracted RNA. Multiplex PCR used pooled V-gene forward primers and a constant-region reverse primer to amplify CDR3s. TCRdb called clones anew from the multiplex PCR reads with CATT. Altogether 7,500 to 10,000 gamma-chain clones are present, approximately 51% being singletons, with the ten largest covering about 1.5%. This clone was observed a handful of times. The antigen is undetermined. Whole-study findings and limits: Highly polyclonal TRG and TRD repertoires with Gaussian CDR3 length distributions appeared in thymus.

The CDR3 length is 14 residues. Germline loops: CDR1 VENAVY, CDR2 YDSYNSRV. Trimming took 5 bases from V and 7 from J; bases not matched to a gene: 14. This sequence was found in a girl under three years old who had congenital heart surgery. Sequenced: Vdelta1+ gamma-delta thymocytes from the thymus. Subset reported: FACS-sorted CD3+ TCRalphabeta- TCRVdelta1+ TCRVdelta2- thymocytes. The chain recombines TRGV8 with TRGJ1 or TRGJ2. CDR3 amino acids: CATWGAFKGYKKLF. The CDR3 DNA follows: TGTGCCACCTGGGGGGCCTTCAAGGGGTATAAGAAACTCTTT.